This T cell receptor beta chain was sequenced for a study of technical replicates of blood from several donors. This table comes from immunoSEQ multiplex PCR, and its TCRdb copy is limited to in-frame clones, with some not included. The sample consists of 60,000 to 65,000 clones, 80% to 90% of them appearing once. Sequenced sample: PBMCs. This receptor was identified in a human donor in good health. Some clones in this sample may be carry-over from other donors' samples.

The CDR3 coding sequence is TGTGCCAGCAGAGCAGACAGGGGGCGACGTTGGGAGGAGAACACTGAAGCTTTCTTT. Residues: CASRADRGRRWEENTEAFF. This chain links TRBV2 with TRBJ1-1, with 10 bases identical to TRBD1. V gave up 6 bases and J gave up 1 base; unmatched junction bases: 17. Germline-derived CDR1 and CDR2 are SNHLY and FYNNEI. The CDR3 length is 19 residues.